Below, one T cell receptor beta chain is given with its context. Its antigen is currently unknown. The source of the sample is a study of OX40 agonist ivuxolimab in advanced cancers. Study summary: Patients were roughly 83% male with ages roughly 20 to 85, mean about 60. Study-level findings and limits: The average count of expanded clones was higher among CD8+ T cells than among CD4+.

Produced via immunoSEQ multiplex PCR; TCRdb's table is partial and in-frame only. The sample has about 80,000 clones, around 85% seen once. CDR3 length: 15 residues. V gave up 1 base and J gave up 10 bases, with 15 bases separating them. The germline V gene has CDR1 SGHRS and CDR2 YFSETQ. The sample here was CD4+ or CD8+ T cells sorted from blood, taken in a trial of the OX40 agonist ivuxolimab. This clonotype originated in an adult with an advanced solid tumor such as melanoma, head and neck, liver or kidney cancer. The chain is built from TRBV5-1 and TRBJ1-6, with D maybe TRBD1 (6 bases). In DNA, the CDR3 is TGCGCCAGCAGCTTGAGGGCAGGGGTGGGCTCACCCCTCCACTTT. This codes for CASSLRAGVGSPLHF.